What follows are 9 T cell receptor beta chains derived from one specimen sequenced in a study of blood T cell repertoires in COVID-19. Data came from immunoSEQ multiplex PCR; TCRdb stores just in-frame clones and leaves some out. The sample lists around 200,000 clones; around 83% were seen once. Sequenced input: peripheral blood. The receptor set was obtained from a man aged 35-49 years with active or convalescent COVID-19.

CDR3 sequence: CASTSLSGNTIYF. The CDR3 DNA sequence: TGTGCCAGTACCAGTCTCTCTGGAAACACCATATATTTT. The V and J genes are TRBV19 and TRBJ1-3; no clear D gene. This CDR3 has 13 residues. Germline CDR1 LNHDA, CDR2 SQIVND (reference sequence). V lost 7 bases to trimming and J lost 0 bases, with 7 bases between them.

The chain employs TRBV11-3 and TRBJ2-7; no definite D call. Germline CDR1 SGHNT, CDR2 YENEEA. Trimming removed 3 bases from V and 6 bases from J, with 9 bases in between. CDR3 length: 12 amino acids. The DNA of the CDR3 is TGTGCCAGCAGCTTCGACTCGTCCGAGCAGTACTTC. Translation: CASSFDSSEQYF.

J is TRBJ1-5 and V is TRBV24-1; weak D call: TRBD1 (6 bases). V dropped 9 bases and J dropped 8 bases, with 13 bases sitting between them. The CDR3 is made up of 12 amino acids. Germline-derived CDR1 and CDR2 are KGHDR and SFDVKD. The CDR3 protein is CATSREGEPQHF. For the CDR3, the DNA is TGTGCCACCTCGAGAGAGGGGGAGCCCCAGCATTTT.

This clone came up once. This chain connects TRBV3-1 (or the pseudogene TRBV3-2) to TRBJ1-1; a weak D match, TRBD1 (5 bases). Germline lookup yields CDR1 LGHDT and CDR2 YNNKEL (reference sequence). Trimming left V 6 bases short and J 5 bases short, with 13 bases between. CDR3 length: 13 residues. CDR3 DNA sequence: TGTGCCAGCAGATCCCAGGCAGGGACTGAAGCTTTCTTT. Translation: CASRSQAGTEAFF.

The chain combines TRBV7-9 with TRBJ1-5; no reliable D call. Trimming shortened V by 3 bases and J by 0 bases, and 15 bases separated the two germline ends. The CDR3 loop spans 17 amino acids. Germline V gives CDR1 SEHNR, CDR2 FQNEAQ (reference sequence). This CDR3 reads CASSFDGGPYSNQPQHF. For the CDR3, the DNA is TGTGCCAGCAGCTTCGACGGAGGCCCCTATAGCAATCAGCCCCAGCATTTT. Together with reference TRBV7-9 and TRBJ1-5, the CDR3 gives the full variable domain: DTGVSQNPRHKITKRGQNVTFRCDPISEHNRLYWYRQTLGQGPEFLTYFQNEAQLEKSRLLSDRFSAERPKGSFSTLEIQRTEQGDSAMYLCASSFDGGPYSNQPQHFGDGTRLSIL.

The rearrangement joins TRBV5-4 to TRBJ2-3; D uncertain. V lost 0 bases and J lost 6, with 5 bases in between. Germline lookup yields CDR1 SGHNT and CDR2 YYREEE (reference sequence). The CDR3 covers 12 residues. CDR3 DNA: TGTGCCAGCAGCTTGGCTAAGGATACGCAGTATTTT. Its protein is CASSLAKDTQYF.

The CDR3 sequence: CASSTGTNYGYTF. DNA of the CDR3: TGTGCCAGCAGCACCGGGACAAACTATGGCTACACCTTC. The V call is TRBV2, the J call TRBJ1-2; TRBD1 might be the D (6 bases). The CDR3 is 13 residues long. Germline V gene sequence: CDR1 SNHLY, CDR2 FYNNEI. The V end was cut by 6 bases, the J end by 2 bases, with 10 bases between.

For this clone: At the DNA level, this CDR3 is encoded by other sequences in the same sample as well. This sequence joins TRBV6-5 and TRBJ2-7, with no clear D. The CDR3 runs 15 residues. The V and J ends lost 0 bases and 2 bases respectively, with 11 bases between them. Germline loops: CDR1 MNHEY, CDR2 SVGAGI. CDR3 in DNA: TGTGCCAGCAGTTACTCGGCCGGCGGAACCTACGAGCAGTACTTC. Translated: CASSYSAGGTYEQYF.

The chain carries TRBV4-1 and TRBJ1-2; tentatively, D is TRBD1 (5 bases). CDR1 MGHRA and CDR2 YSYEKL come from the germline V gene. The CDR3 has 17 residues. Trimming left V 0 bases short and J 7 bases short, with 21 bases between. CDR3 amino acids: CASSQDPAGRSGRGYTF. The CDR3 bases are TGCGCCAGCAGCCAAGATCCGGCAGGGAGGAGTGGGCGTGGCTACACCTTC.